These 31 T cell receptor beta chains came from one sample sequenced in a study of T cell responses to AZD1222 COVID-19 vaccine. Generated by immunoSEQ multiplex PCR, the TCRdb table keeps only in-frame clones and is missing some. The sample records more than 95,000 clones, 90% being singletons. This sample comprised peripheral blood, obtained on day 0 of AZD1222 vaccination. The receptor set was obtained from an adult in good health.

The CDR3 region has the DNA TGTGCCAGTAGTAAGGGACAGGGGGCTCGGGGAAACTATGGCTACACCTTC. Its protein is CASSKGQGARGNYGYTF. The chain is built from TRBV19 and TRBJ1-2; TRBD1 agrees at 12 bases. CDR3 length equals 17 residues. Germline V CDR1 and CDR2: LNHDA, SQIVND (reference sequence). V lost 4 bases and J lost 2; bases outside the gene matches: 8.

This sequence joins TRBV30 and TRBJ1-1; D is possibly TRBD1 (5 bases). The CDR3 is 13 residues long. Trimming pared 2 bases from V and 3 bases from J, leaving 10 bases between. Germline V gives CDR1 GTSNPN, CDR2 SVGIG (reference sequence). DNA for the CDR3: TGTGCCTGGAGTCCCCAAGGGGACACTGAAGCTTTCTTT. Translated, it gives CAWSPQGDTEAFF.

The CDR3 loop is CASRHTGENIQYF. CDR3 DNA sequence: TGTGCCAGCAGGCATACAGGGGAAAACATTCAGTACTTC. The rearrangement joins TRBV3-1 (or the pseudogene TRBV3-2) to TRBJ2-4; 7 nucleotides line up with TRBD1. Germline CDR1 and CDR2: LGHDT and YNNKEL (reference sequence). V shed 6 bases, J shed 5 bases, and the junction held 4 bases outside the gene matches. The CDR3 has 13 amino acids.

The rearrangement links TRBV28 to TRBJ1-5; 9 bases align to TRBD1. Germline-derived CDR1 and CDR2 are MDHEN and SYDVKM. Trimming at V came to 5 bases and at J to 7 bases, leaving 6 bases not matched to a gene. The CDR3 contains 14 residues. The CDR3 bases are TGTGCCAGCAGTGGGGACAGGGTTGGACAGCCCCAGCATTTT. Its translation is CASSGDRVGQPQHF.

The J gene is TRBJ1-6, the V gene TRBV9, with D possibly TRBD1 on 6 matching bases. The CDR3 runs to 15 residues. Germline CDR1 and CDR2: SGDLS and YYNGEE. The V end was cut by 0 bases, the J end by 8 bases, with 12 bases between. CDR3 loop: CASSVGGGGDSPLHF. The DNA for the CDR3 is TGTGCCAGCAGCGTAGGAGGAGGGGGGGATTCACCCCTCCACTTT. Drawing the rest from reference TRBV9 and TRBJ1-6, the complete variable domain is DSGVTQTPKHLITATGQRVTLRCSPRSGDLSVYWYQQSLDQGLQFLIQYYNGEERAKGNILERFSAQQFPDLHSELNLSSLELGDSALYFCASSVGGGGDSPLHFGNGTRLTVT.

This chain uses TRBV5-4 with TRBJ2-7; a weak D match, TRBD2 (5 bases). The CDR3 is 13 residues long. Per germline, CDR1 SGHNT and CDR2 YYREEE (reference sequence). V lost 4 bases and J 4 bases, leaving 12 bases between the germline ends. The CDR3 DNA follows: TGTGCCAGCAGCCGAGACTATGGGTACGAGCAGTACTTC. Residues: CASSRDYGYEQYF.

V is TRBV11-2 and J is TRBJ2-1; D not resolved. Trimming removed 5 bases at V and 6 bases at J, with 8 bases between. Germline CDR1 reads SGHAT; CDR2 reads FQNNGV. This CDR3 has 12 amino acids. This CDR3 reads CASSTFSNEQFF. CDR3 bases: TGTGCCAGCAGCACTTTTAGCAATGAGCAGTTCTTC.

The table lists this clone with a count of one. Other DNA sequences in the sample encode the same CDR3. V is TRBV3-1 (or the pseudogene TRBV3-2) and J is TRBJ2-5, with D possibly matching TRBD1 (6 bases). The V and J ends lost 1 base and 3 bases respectively, with 6 bases between them. From germline, CDR1 is LGHDT and CDR2 YNNKEL (reference sequence). This CDR3 region has 13 residues. The CDR3 is CASSQAGEETQYF. The CDR3 bases are TGTGCCAGCAGCCAAGCAGGGGAAGAGACCCAGTACTTC.

The chain recombines TRBV28 with TRBJ1-6; D is unresolved. The V gene's germline CDR1 is MDHEN and CDR2 SYDVKM. V lost 6 bases, J lost 13 bases, and 13 bases lay in between. This CDR3 contains 12 residues. The CDR3 sequence is CASSPLQDPLHF. The CDR3, as DNA: TGTGCCAGCAGCCCCCTTCAGGATCCCCTCCACTTT.

A remark on this clone: Germline is not matched at one junction end, which may reflect a read error. Distinct nucleotide sequences in the sample also encode this CDR3. The V gene is TRBV7-9, the J gene TRBJ2-7; possibly TRBD2 for D (5 bases). CDR1 is SEHNR, CDR2 FQNEAQ, per germline (reference sequence). The CDR3 length is 16 residues. CDR3 sequence: CASSLLMGSVSYEQYF. In nucleotides, the CDR3 is TGTGCCAGTAGCTTATTGATGGGTAGCGTTTCCTACGAGCAGTACTTC.

The genes are TRBV24-1 and TRBJ2-2, with 12 positions matching TRBD2. Germline CDR1 KGHDR, CDR2 SFDVKD. V was pared by 3 bases and J by 5 bases, with 15 bases of the junction left unmatched. This CDR3 contains 20 residues. The CDR3 DNA is TGTGCCACCAGTGATCGATACACTCTAGCGGGAGGGTCGCGTACCGGGGAGCTGTTTTTT. It encodes CATSDRYTLAGGSRTGELFF.

V is TRBV10-3 and J is TRBJ1-5, with 12 bases that match TRBD1. This CDR3 spans 19 amino acids. Trimming removed 6 bases from V and 0 bases from J; junction bases left unmatched: 12. Germline V gene data show CDR1 as ENHRY and CDR2 as SYGVKD. For the CDR3, the DNA is TGTGCCATCAGCGATTCCCCGGGACAGGGGGCAGGTAGCAATCAGCCCCAGCATTTT. Protein product: CAISDSPGQGAGSNQPQHF.

This clone was recorded once. The rearrangement joins TRBV5-6 to TRBJ2-5, with 10 bases aligning to TRBD2. Germline V lookup: CDR1 SGHDT, CDR2 YYEEEE. Germline trimming cut 4 bases from V and 1 base from J; bases unmatched to any gene: 10. CDR3 length: 17 residues. CDR3 in DNA: TGTGCCAGCAGCGCGGCCGGGGTAGCGGGAGGCCAAGAGACCCAGTACTTC. It specifies CASSAAGVAGGQETQYF.

The CDR3 loop is CASSLDRWLAGVYEQYF. CDR3 nucleotide sequence: TGTGCCAGCAGCTTAGATCGTTGGCTAGCGGGAGTCTACGAGCAGTACTTC. The chain joins TRBV11-2 to TRBJ2-7, with 10 nucleotides matching TRBD2. The junction had 8 bases not matched to a gene; V was cut back by 0 bases and J by 3 bases. Germline loops: CDR1 SGHAT, CDR2 FQNNGV. The CDR3 is 17 residues long. Full variable domain (outside the CDR3, taken from reference TRBV11-2 and TRBJ2-7): EAGVAQSPRYKIIEKRQSVAFWCNPISGHATLYWYQQILGQGPKLLIQFQNNGVVDDSQLPKDRFSAERLKGVDSTLKIQPAKLEDSAVYLCASSLDRWLAGVYEQYFGPGTRLTVT.

This chain uses TRBV25-1 with TRBJ1-5, with D perhaps matching TRBD1 (5 bases). CDR1 is MGHDK and CDR2 is SYGVNS in the germline V gene. Trimming removed 4 bases at V and 7 bases at J, with 11 bases between. This CDR3 is 13 amino acids long. The CDR3 region has the DNA TGTGCCAGCAGTGGATCCCAGGGACAGCCCCAGCATTTT. Its translation is CASSGSQGQPQHF.

This clone was picked up one time. The J gene is TRBJ1-5, the V gene TRBV7-2; 8 positions agree with TRBD1. CDR3 length: 14 residues. Germline-derived CDR1 and CDR2 are SGHTA and FQGNSA. V shed 4 bases, J shed 2 bases, and the junction held 1 base outside the gene matches. CDR3 DNA sequence: TGTGCCAGCAGCTCGACAGGGGGCAATCAGCCCCAGCATTTT. Amino acid sequence: CASSSTGGNQPQHF.

This chain joins TRBV19 and TRBJ1-2, with TRBD1 matching 7 bases. The CDR3 sequence is 13 residues long. CDR1 is LNHDA and CDR2 is SQIVND in the germline V gene (reference sequence). The V segment lost 6 bases and the J segment 7 bases; nucleotides outside the gene matches: 8. In DNA, the CDR3 is TGTGCCAGTAGGTGGGACAGCACTTTTGGCTACACCTTC. This encodes CASRWDSTFGYTF.

The V gene is TRBV3-1 (or the pseudogene TRBV3-2), the J gene TRBJ2-2, with a tentative D call TRBD2 (5 bases). Germline V gives CDR1 LGHDT, CDR2 YNNKEL (reference sequence). Trimming removed 1 base from V and 6 bases from J, with 6 bases in between. There are 13 residues in the CDR3. The CDR3 sequence: CASSQGGAGELFF. CDR3 DNA: TGTGCCAGCAGCCAAGGGGGAGCCGGGGAGCTGTTTTTT.

As concerns this clone: Other DNA sequences in this sample translate to the same CDR3. V and J are TRBV7-9 and TRBJ1-2; D is unresolved. CDR3 size: 12 residues. V lost 0 bases, J lost 8 bases, and 7 bases lay in between. From germline, CDR1 is SEHNR and CDR2 FQNEAQ (reference sequence). CDR3: CASSLAGRGYTF. Here the CDR3 DNA reads TGTGCCAGCAGCTTAGCGGGTAGGGGCTACACCTTC.

The chain links TRBV2 to TRBJ1-2; no clear D. Germline CDR1 and CDR2: SNHLY and FYNNEI. Trimming cost V 5 bases and J 4 bases, with 17 bases left between them. The CDR3 length is 15 residues. The CDR3 bases are TGTGCCAGCAGTCAAGGGCGGGCGAGGGCCTATGGCTACACCTTC. Encoded protein: CASSQGRARAYGYTF.

CDR3 region: CASKGLAYNEQFF. The CDR3 nucleotides read TGTGCCAGTAAGGGACTAGCTTACAATGAGCAGTTCTTC. This chain connects TRBV19 to TRBJ2-1; 9 bases are a match to TRBD2. CDR3 size: 13 residues. The V gene end was trimmed by 7 bases and the J gene end by 4 bases; junction bases not matched to a gene: 2. Germline CDR1 is LNHDA and CDR2 is SQIVND (reference sequence).

The V gene is TRBV27, the J gene TRBJ2-1; D gene uncertain. Looked up from germline, CDR1 is MNHEY and CDR2 is SMNVEV (reference sequence). The CDR3 spans 15 residues. Between the trimmed V and J ends, which lost 3 bases and 8 bases, there was a span of 17 bases. CDR3 region: CASSFWRSPRDEQFF. The CDR3 DNA reads TGTGCCAGCAGTTTCTGGCGATCACCCCGGGATGAGCAGTTCTTC.

This chain links TRBV29-1 with TRBJ1-2, with a possible D match to TRBD1 (6 bases). The V and J ends lost 0 bases and 9 bases respectively, with 23 bases between them. CDR3 length: 16 amino acids. Germline V gene lookup returns CDR1 SQVTM and CDR2 ANQGSEA. The CDR3 sequence: CSVEDRGPQGRISYTF. CDR3 DNA: TGCAGCGTTGAAGATCGGGGTCCCCAGGGGCGGATAAGCTACACCTTC.

This chain joins TRBV7-9 and TRBJ2-3; the D call may be TRBD1 or TRBD2 (5 bases each). The germline V and J ends were trimmed by 5 bases and 2 bases, with 23 bases remaining between them. The CDR3 is made up of 18 amino acids. Germline V gene data show CDR1 as SEHNR and CDR2 as FQNEAQ (reference sequence). The CDR3: CASSRWVRDPGYTDTQYF. The DNA of the CDR3 is TGTGCCAGCAGCCGATGGGTACGGGACCCCGGATACACAGATACGCAGTATTTT.

V and J are TRBV28 and TRBJ1-2; D might be TRBD1 (6 bases). The germline V gene encodes CDR1 MDHEN and CDR2 SYDVKM. The CDR3 spans 13 residues. Trimming shortened V by 5 bases and J by 6 bases, and 13 bases separated the two germline ends. The CDR3 is CASSGHRVDGYTF. The CDR3 DNA is TGTGCCAGCAGTGGCCACAGGGTGGATGGCTACACCTTC.

This sequence joins TRBV25-1 and TRBJ1-2; D gene unclear. The CDR3 runs to 13 residues. V was clipped by 4 bases and J by 4 bases, with 10 bases between them. Germline values: CDR1 MGHDK, CDR2 SYGVNS. This chain's CDR3 is CASSVTGSYGYTF. The CDR3 bases are TGTGCCAGCAGTGTTACCGGATCCTATGGCTACACCTTC.

V is TRBV5-1 and J is TRBJ2-7, with D perhaps assigned TRBD1 or TRBD2 (5 bases each). Germline values: CDR1 SGHRS, CDR2 YFSETQ. The V and J ends lost 4 bases and 3 bases respectively, with 14 bases between them. This CDR3 has 14 amino acids. CDR3 sequence (DNA): TGCGCCAGCAGCACTTCTAGTGGGGGCTACGAGCAGTACTTC. Amino acids: CASSTSSGGYEQYF.

The chain joins TRBV28 to TRBJ1-4, with a possible D match to TRBD1 (5 bases). V dropped 3 bases and J dropped 7 bases, with 9 bases sitting between them. CDR1 and CDR2 from the germline V gene are MDHEN and SYDVKM. The CDR3 runs to 13 residues. This chain's CDR3 is CASSLDGGEKLFF. The CDR3 nucleotides read TGTGCCAGCAGTTTGGATGGGGGTGAAAAACTGTTTTTT.

The rearrangement links TRBV5-1 to TRBJ2-1; D not resolved. The CDR3 sequence is 15 residues long. Trimming removed 4 bases from V and 0 bases from J, with 11 bases in between. CDR1 SGHRS and CDR2 YFSETQ come from the germline V gene. The chain's CDR3 is CASSPGAASYNEQFF. The CDR3 DNA sequence: TGCGCCAGCAGCCCTGGAGCAGCCTCCTACAATGAGCAGTTCTTC.

J is TRBJ1-5 and V is TRBV14; no definite D call. Germline assignment: CDR1 SGHDN and CDR2 FVKESK. Between the trimmed V and J ends, which lost 5 bases and 0 bases, there was a span of 20 bases. The CDR3 is made up of 18 amino acids. CDR3 nucleotides: TGTGCCAGCAGCGCGAGCCCGACAAAAAAATATAGCAATCAGCCCCAGCATTTT. Translated: CASSASPTKKYSNQPQHF.

The CDR3 DNA follows: TGTGCCAGCAGCTTAAGGTCAGGCTACCAAGAGACCCAGTACTTC. Its translation: CASSLRSGYQETQYF. J is TRBJ2-5 and V is TRBV13; D is unclear. V was pared by 2 bases and J by 0 bases, with 10 bases between. CDR3 length: 15 residues. Looked up from germline, CDR1 is PRHDT and CDR2 is FYEKMQ (reference sequence).